These 8 T cell receptor beta chains were sequenced from one sample in a study of response to subunit inactivated influenza vaccine. Using its own MiXCR run on the RT-PCR reads, TCRdb lists one record per CDR3 protein. The sample includes 560,000 or so distinct CDR3 sequences, about 8% seen only once; the top ten take over 10%. The starting material was PBMCs from blood, obtained less than 30 months after vaccination. The receptor source for this set is a man between 50 and 70 years old who received an inactivated influenza vaccine.

The CDR3 DNA follows: TGTGCCAGCAGTATAGGGAGTCCGGTATACGGGTACACCTTC. Protein sequence: CASSIGSPVYGYTF. The genes are TRBV12-3 or TRBV12-4 and TRBJ1-2; D is unresolved. V lost 5 bases to trimming and J lost 11 bases, with 21 bases between them. The CDR3 covers 14 residues.

There are a few counts of this clonotype. The chain is built from TRBV24-1 and TRBJ2-6; D is perhaps TRBD1 (5 bases). Germline V gene sequence: CDR1 KGHDR, CDR2 SFDVKD. V lost 3 bases and J lost 0, with 11 bases in between. The CDR3 length is 17 residues. The CDR3 sequence is CATSDTQVSSGANVLTF. The CDR3 DNA sequence: TGTGCCACCAGTGATACACAGGTTTCCTCTGGGGCCAACGTCCTGACTTTC.

The chain recombines TRBV9 with TRBJ2-1, with TRBD2 matching over 8 bases. Looked up from germline, CDR1 is SGDLS and CDR2 is YYNGEE. The V gene end was trimmed by 5 bases and the J gene end by 12 bases; junction bases not matched to a gene: 10. The CDR3 length is 13 residues. The CDR3 DNA follows: TGTGCCAGCAGTGGCTCGACTAGCGTTTGGCAGTTCTTC. It translates to CASSGSTSVWQFF.

This clonotype turned up a few times. V is TRBV20-1 and J is TRBJ2-7; D might be TRBD2 (5 bases). This CDR3 has 14 residues. Looked up from germline, CDR1 is DFQATT and CDR2 is SNEGSKA (reference sequence). Trimming left V 3 bases short and J 5 bases short, with 17 bases between. CDR3: CSASARGNPHEQYF. The CDR3 nucleotides are TGCAGTGCTAGTGCTCGAGGGAATCCCCACGAGCAGTACTTC.

The V call is TRBV6-1, the J call TRBJ1-2, with D perhaps matching TRBD1 (6 bases). Germline V CDR1 and CDR2: MNHNS, SASEGT. The ends were cut back, 10 bases at V and 6 bases at J, with 18 bases in the middle. The CDR3 loop spans 13 amino acids. In nucleotides, the CDR3 is TGTGCCACCCGGGCGGGGGGCGCAGATGGCTACACCTTC. Amino acid sequence: CATRAGGADGYTF.

Ten or more counts support this clonotype. The J gene is TRBJ2-3, the V gene TRBV5-1, with D possibly TRBD1 on 5 matching bases. Germline CDR1 and CDR2: SGHRS and YFSETQ. The germline V and J ends were trimmed by 4 bases and 0 bases, with 9 bases remaining between them. The CDR3 runs 14 residues. The CDR3 protein is CASSQGASTDTQYF. In nucleotides, the CDR3 is TGCGCCAGCAGCCAAGGGGCTAGCACAGATACGCAGTATTTT.

This clonotype has a single count. A much larger clonotype is one base distant, so this may be a read error. The missing conserved phenylalanine or tryptophan at the end of this CDR3 makes a read error likely. The limits of the CDR3 on the DNA are not certain, so only TCRdb's listed CDR3 is given. This chain links TRBV9 with TRBJ2-4; TRBD1 is the table's D call, not checked against the DNA. The CDR3 totals 13 residues, both ends included. From germline, CDR1 is SGDLS and CDR2 YYNGEE. CDR3 sequence reads: CASSVSEIVPGQV.

In this sample, this clonotype turned up many times. The chain employs TRBV20-1 and TRBJ1-1, with 8 nucleotides matching TRBD1. The CDR3 contains 15 residues. The J segment lost 0 bases and the V segment lost 4 bases, leaving 7 bases of the junction unmatched. CDR1 and CDR2 (germline): DFQATT, SNEGSKA (reference sequence). The CDR3 spells CSATPTGAMNTEAFF. The CDR3 DNA reads as TGCAGTGCTACCCCGACAGGGGCAATGAACACTGAAGCTTTCTTT.